The clone carrying this T cell receptor beta chain was recorded many times. As yet, its antigen is unknown. All sequencing subjects had displayed CD8+CD57+ cell expansion on flow cytometry. Each patient carried a diagnosis of severe acquired aplastic anemia. Germline V lookup: CDR1 ENHRY, CDR2 SYGVKD. V was clipped by 3 bases and J by 3 bases; unmatched bases: 8. The CDR3 contains 16 residues. Genomic DNA, the template, was used for profiling of the TCR beta VDJ and CDR3. TCRdb itself ran the reads through MiXCR, one entry per CDR3 protein. The repertoire holds approximately 470,000 distinct CDR3 sequences, with around 32% as singletons. This sample was taken from a study of CD8+CD57+ T cells in acquired aplastic anemia. About the research overall: When averaged, DNA from sorted CD4+ and CD8+ cells came to 3 to 4 ug.

Study-level points and caveats: Patients and controls turned out to have approximately 29 CD8+ CDR3 sequences in common. No significant patient-versus-control difference appeared in CD8+ Simpson's diversity.

The source is a human donor with aplastic anemia. Sequencing was done on a sample of sorted CD4+, CD8+, or CD8+CD57+ T cells (not recorded which) from PBMCs. This chain uses TRBV10-3 with TRBJ2-3, with TRBD1 matching 8 bases. The CDR3 here is CAISESGGRRTDTQYF. The DNA of the CDR3 is TGTGCCATCAGTGAATCAGGGGGCAGAAGGACAGATACGCAGTATTTT.